What follows is one T cell receptor beta chain and its context. This sample is drawn from a study of shared clonotypes between healthy human individuals. Sequencing was performed with immunoSEQ multiplex PCR; in TCRdb, only in-frame clones are kept and a portion is missing. Of about 490,000 clones listed, 76% are singletons. CDR1 MGHRA and CDR2 YSYEKL come from the germline V gene. V dropped 4 bases and J dropped 4 bases, with 13 bases sitting between them. The CDR3 runs to 14 residues. This chain uses TRBV4-1 with TRBJ1-2, with a possible D match to TRBD1 (5 bases). Sequenced sample: PBMCs. This clonotype originated in a woman in her 40s in good health. Some clones in this sample may be carry-over from other donors' samples. The CDR3 loop reads CASSRRDGGYGYTF. As DNA, the CDR3 is TGCGCCAGCAGCCGCCGGGACGGAGGCTATGGCTACACCTTC.